This TCR beta chain was identified in a study of blood T cell repertoires in COVID-19. The assay was immunoSEQ multiplex PCR, and TCRdb's table has in-frame clones only and misses some. The table includes fewer than 200,000 clones, around 73% detected once. Germline V CDR1 and CDR2: SGHRS, YFSETQ. With 4 bases clipped from V and 1 base from J, the junction kept 2 bases outside the gene matches. The CDR3 runs to 14 residues. Source material: PBMCs or T cells enriched from blood (not recorded which). The V call is TRBV5-1, the J call TRBJ1-5, with 7 bases identical to TRBD1. The receptor comes from a woman in her forties or fifties who had recovered from COVID-19. The CDR3 here is CASSVGQSNQPQHF. The CDR3 region has the DNA TGCGCCAGCAGCGTGGGACAGAGCAATCAGCCCCAGCATTTT. Full variable domain (rest looked up from reference TRBV5-1 and TRBJ1-5): KAGVTQTPRYLIKTRGQQVTLSCSPISGHRSVSWYQQTPGQGLQFLFEYFSETQRNKGNFPGRFSGRQFSNSRSEMNVSTLELGDSALYLCASSVGQSNQPQHFGDGTRLSIL.